The clone carrying this T cell receptor (beta chain) was seen only once. Its antigen remains unidentified. The source of the sample is a study of shared clonotypes between healthy human individuals. TCRdb's table, derived via immunoSEQ multiplex PCR, lists solely in-frame clones and lacks some. Of 2,100,000 or so clones in the sample, 90% to 97% were seen once. Notes on the study in general: In contrast to clonotypes shared by all four donors, non-shared clonotypes had lower generation probabilities.

The CDR3 length is 16 residues. Trimming cost V 3 bases and J 4 bases; bases outside gene matches: 8. In germline, CDR1 is SGDLS, CDR2 YYNGEE. The specimen was naive CD4+ T cells sorted from blood. Specified subset: CD45RA+ positively selected. The genes are TRBV9 and TRBJ2-5, with 11 bases matching TRBD1. This clonotype was sampled from a man younger than 35 in good health. The CDR3 sequence is CASSALGQGALETQYF. The CDR3 bases are TGTGCCAGCAGCGCATTAGGACAGGGGGCTTTAGAGACCCAGTACTTC. The variable domain in full, completed from reference TRBV9 and TRBJ2-5, reads DSGVTQTPKHLITATGQRVTLRCSPRSGDLSVYWYQQSLDQGLQFLIQYYNGEERAKGNILERFSAQQFPDLHSELNLSSLELGDSALYFCASSALGQGALETQYFGPGTRLLVL.